The entry below describes one TCR beta chain. Deletions cut 0 bases from V and 2 bases from J, with 24 bases between. CDR3 size: 19 residues. Germline V CDR1 and CDR2: SGHDT, YYEEEE. The sample is drawn from a study of control samples from healthy donors and cancer patients. Measured with immunoSEQ multiplex PCR; TCRdb has only the in-frame clones, and not every one. The data contain about 160,000 clones, 80% to 90% of them singletons. The rearrangement links TRBV5-6 to TRBJ2-7, with TRBD2 as a possible D gene (6 bases). Input material: blood. The receptor comes from a man aged 25 to 45 in good health. The CDR3 is CASSLVLPVLGREAYEQYF. The CDR3 region has the DNA TGTGCCAGCAGCTTGGTATTGCCAGTCCTTGGCAGGGAGGCCTACGAGCAGTACTTC.